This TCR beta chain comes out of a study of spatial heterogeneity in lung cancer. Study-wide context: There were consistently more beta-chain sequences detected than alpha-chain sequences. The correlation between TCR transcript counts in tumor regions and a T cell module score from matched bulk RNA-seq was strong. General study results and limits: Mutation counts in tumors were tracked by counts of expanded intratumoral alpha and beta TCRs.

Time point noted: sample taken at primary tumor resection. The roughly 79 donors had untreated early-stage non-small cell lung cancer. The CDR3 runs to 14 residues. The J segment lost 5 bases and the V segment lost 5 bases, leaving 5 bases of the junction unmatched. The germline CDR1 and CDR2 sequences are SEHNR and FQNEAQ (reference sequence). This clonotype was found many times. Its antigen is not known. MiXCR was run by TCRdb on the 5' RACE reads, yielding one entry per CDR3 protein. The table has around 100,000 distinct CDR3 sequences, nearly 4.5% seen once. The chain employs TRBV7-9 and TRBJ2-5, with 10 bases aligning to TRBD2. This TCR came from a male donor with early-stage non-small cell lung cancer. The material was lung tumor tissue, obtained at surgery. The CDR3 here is CASSAGLARETQYF. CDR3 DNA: TGTGCCAGCAGCGCGGGACTAGCGAGGGAGACCCAGTACTTC.